This record looks at one T cell receptor (beta chain) sequence and its context. The target antigen is unknown. This sample stems from a study of monozygotic twins with inflammatory bowel disease. Study-level findings and limits: Using the inverse Simpson index, IBD patients had lower TCRbeta diversity than healthy co-twins.

Germline CDR1 and CDR2: SEHNR and FQNEAQ (reference sequence). The CDR3 sequence is 15 residues long. The UMIs carried a 6-nucleotide sample barcode, and they were added by template switching. TCRalpha and TCRbeta cDNA was put through two nested PCRs of roughly 15 and 9 cycles. From the 5' RACE reads, TCRdb lists one entry per CDR3 protein and no DNA. This table lists fewer than 200,000 distinct CDR3 sequences. The receptor comes from a human donor with ulcerative colitis or Crohn's disease, or a healthy co-twin of an affected twin (not recorded which). Material: blood. The chain combines TRBV7-9 with TRBJ1-5; the D gene TCRdb calls, TRBD1, cannot be checked with no DNA. The CDR3 reads CASSSTRAGDQPQHF. The complete variable domain, with remaining parts taken from reference TRBV7-9 and TRBJ1-5, reads DTGVSQNPRHKITKRGQNVTFRCDPISEHNRLYWYRQTLGQGPEFLTYFQNEAQLEKSRLLSDRFSAERPKGSFSTLEIQRTEQGDSAMYLCASSSTRAGDQPQHFGDGTRLSIL.